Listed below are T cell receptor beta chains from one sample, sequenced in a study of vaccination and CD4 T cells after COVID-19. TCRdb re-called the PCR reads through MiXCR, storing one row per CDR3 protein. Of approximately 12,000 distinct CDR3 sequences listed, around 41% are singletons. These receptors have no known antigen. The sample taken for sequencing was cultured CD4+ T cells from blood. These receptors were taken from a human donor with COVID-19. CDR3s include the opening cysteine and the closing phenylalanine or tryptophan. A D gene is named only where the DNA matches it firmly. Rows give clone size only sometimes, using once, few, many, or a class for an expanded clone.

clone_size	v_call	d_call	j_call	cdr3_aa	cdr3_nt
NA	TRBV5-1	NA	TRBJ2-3	CASSLGGISDTQYF	TGCGCCAGCAGCTTGGGGGGCATATCAGATACGCAGTATTTT
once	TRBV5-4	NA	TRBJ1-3	CASSSRGTSGNTIYF	TGTGCCAGCAGTTCAAGAGGGACTTCTGGAAACACCATATATTTT
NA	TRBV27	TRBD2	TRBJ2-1	CASSFSSGGAGNEQFF	TGTGCCAGCAGTTTTTCTAGCGGGGGGGCCGGAAATGAGCAGTTCTTC
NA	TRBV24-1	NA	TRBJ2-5	CATGTSTSVETQYF	TGTGCCACCGGGACAAGCACTAGCGTCGAGACCCAGTACTTC
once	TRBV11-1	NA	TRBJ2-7	CAIGAASYEQYF	TGTGCCATAGGGGCTGCTTCCTACGAGCAGTACTTC
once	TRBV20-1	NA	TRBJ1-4	CSAREGTNEKLFF	TGCAGTGCCAGAGAGGGGACTAATGAAAAACTGTTTTTT
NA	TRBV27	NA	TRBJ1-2	CASRRAGVNYGYTF	TGTGCCAGCAGAAGGGCGGGGGTAAACTATGGCTACACCTTC
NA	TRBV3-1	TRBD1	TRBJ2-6	CASSQPPTGRAANVLTF	TGTGCCAGCAGCCAGCCCCCGACAGGGCGAGCGGCCAACGTCCTGACTTTC
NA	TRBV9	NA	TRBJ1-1	CASSVGAEINTEAFF	TGTGCCAGCAGCGTAGGCGCAGAGATTAACACTGAAGCTTTCTTT
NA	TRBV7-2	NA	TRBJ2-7	CASSSYQGKYEQYF	TGTGCCAGCAGCTCATATCAGGGGAAATACGAGCAGTACTTC
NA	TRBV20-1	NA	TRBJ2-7	CSARGQAYEQYF	TGCAGTGCTAGAGGCCAGGCCTACGAGCAGTACTTC
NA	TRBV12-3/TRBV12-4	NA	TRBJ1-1	CASSGTRDTEAFF	TGTGCCAGCAGCGGAACCCGGGACACTGAAGCTTTCTTT
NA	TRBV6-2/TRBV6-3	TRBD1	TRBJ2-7	CASCRDSLYEQYF	TGTGCCAGCTGCCGGGACAGTTTGTACGAGCAGTACTTC
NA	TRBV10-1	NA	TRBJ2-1	CASSTTVGSYNEQFF	TGCGCCAGCAGTACCACAGTCGGGTCCTACAATGAGCAGTTCTTC
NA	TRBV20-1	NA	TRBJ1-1	CSARIRALNTEAFF	TGCAGTGCTAGGATCCGGGCGCTGAACACTGAAGCTTTCTTT
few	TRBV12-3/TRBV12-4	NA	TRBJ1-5	CASSLRSLGGDQPQHF	TGTGCCAGCAGTTTAAGATCTTTGGGTGGAGATCAGCCCCAGCATTTT
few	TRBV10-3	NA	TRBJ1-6	CAISESRGTPLHF	TGTGCCATCAGTGAGTCGCGGGGGACACCCCTCCACTTT
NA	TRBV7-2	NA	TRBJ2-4	CASSLRDLGIQYF	TGTGCCAGCAGCTTGAGGGACCTCGGCATTCAGTACTTC
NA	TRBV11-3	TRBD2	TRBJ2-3	CASSPSGGDTQYF	TGTGCCAGCAGCCCTAGCGGAGGGGATACGCAGTATTTT
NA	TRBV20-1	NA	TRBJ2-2	CSARGGGPKIATTGELFF	TGCAGTGCTCGGGGCGGGGGCCCGAAGATAGCGACCACCGGGGAGCTGTTTTTT
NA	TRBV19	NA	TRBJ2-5	CASSIQFQETQYF	TGTGCCAGTAGTATTCAGTTTCAAGAGACCCAGTACTTC
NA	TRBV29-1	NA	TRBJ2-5	CSVEVGTLGDKQETQYF	TGCAGCGTTGAAGTAGGGACATTGGGCGATAAGCAAGAGACCCAGTACTTC
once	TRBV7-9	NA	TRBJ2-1	CASSLGTAYNEQFF	TGTGCCAGCAGCTTAGGGACAGCCTACAATGAGCAGTTCTTC
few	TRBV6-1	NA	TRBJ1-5	CASRPYSNQPQHF	TGTGCCAGCAGGCCATATAGCAATCAGCCCCAGCATTTT
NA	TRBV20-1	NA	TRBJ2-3	CSARARSTDTQYF	TGCAGTGCTAGGGCCCGAAGCACAGATACGCAGTATTTT
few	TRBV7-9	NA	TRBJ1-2	CASSLVSQVGTF	TGTGCCAGCAGCTTAGTTTCCCAGGTTGGCACCTTC
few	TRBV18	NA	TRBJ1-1	CASSPKGNGEAFF	TGTGCCAGCTCACCAAAGGGTAATGGGGAAGCTTTCTTT
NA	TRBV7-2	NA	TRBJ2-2	CASSLAQTGELFF	TGTGCCAGCAGCTTAGCGCAGACCGGGGAGCTGTTTTTT
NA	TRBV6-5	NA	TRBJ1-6	CASSYSIVKSSYNSPLHF	TGTGCCAGCAGTTACTCGATCGTCAAAAGCTCCTATAATTCACCCCTCCACTTT
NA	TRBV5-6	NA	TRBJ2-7	CASSRDNSYEQYF	TGTGCCAGCAGTCGGGACAACTCCTACGAGCAGTACTTC
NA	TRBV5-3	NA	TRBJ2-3	CASSARGFTQYF	TGTGCCAGCAGCGCTCGAGGTTTTACGCAGTATTTT
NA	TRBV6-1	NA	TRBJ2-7	CASTSRRGGRHEQYF	TGTGCCAGCACCTCCCGCAGAGGTGGTAGGCACGAGCAGTACTTC